The 19 T cell receptor beta chains below were found in one sample sequenced in a study. From the RT-PCR reads, TCRdb called clonotypes with MiXCR, one entry per CDR3 protein. The table has 650,000 to 800,000 distinct CDR3 sequences, about 14% seen once. Material for sequencing was memory CD4+ T cells from blood. The origin of the receptors is a female donor in good health, serving as a healthy control.

This clonotype was detected a few times. V usage is TRBV24-1 and J usage is TRBJ2-2, with TRBD1 as a possible D gene (6 bases). CDR1 and CDR2 from the germline V gene are KGHDR and SFDVKD. V lost 4 bases, J lost 0 bases, and 11 bases lay in between. This CDR3 spans 16 amino acids. CDR3 nucleotide sequence: TGTGCCACCAGTGACCGGACAGCCGCGAACACCGGGGAGCTGTTTTTT. Translation: CATSDRTAANTGELFF.

This clonotype was seen many times. The V and J genes are TRBV28 and TRBJ2-7; 16 bases are shared with TRBD2. Losses at the gene ends were 0 bases for V and 2 bases for J; bases not matched to a gene: 10. Germline loops: CDR1 MDHEN, CDR2 SYDVKM. The CDR3 extends over 20 amino acids. In DNA form, the CDR3 reads TGTGCCAGCAGTTTATGGGTTGACGGGACTAGCGGGAGGGCCACCTACGAGCAGTACTTC. Protein product: CASSLWVDGTSGRATYEQYF.

This clonotype has at least ten counts. Compared with germline, one end of the junction differs, possibly owing to a read error. The chain is built from TRBV7-7 and TRBJ2-2; D is perhaps TRBD2 (6 bases). This CDR3 contains 15 residues. Germline V gene data show CDR1 as SSHAT and CDR2 as FNYEAQ (reference sequence). The CDR3 sequence is CASSPGPSEAGELFF. The CDR3 bases are TGTGCTAGCAGCCCCGGGCCTAGCGAAGCCGGGGAGCTGTTTTTT.

This clonotype was observed at least ten times. As DNA, the CDR3 is TGTGCCAGCAGCTCCTCCGGGGGAGAGACCCAGTACTTC. Amino acid sequence: CASSSSGGETQYF. The chain employs TRBV12-3 or TRBV12-4 and TRBJ2-5; D is possibly TRBD2 (6 bases). V dropped 6 bases and J dropped 4 bases, with 12 bases sitting between them. The CDR3 has 13 amino acids.

The chain employs TRBV20-1 and TRBJ2-3; TRBD1 might be the D (5 bases). Germline V gene data show CDR1 as DFQATT and CDR2 as SNEGSKA (reference sequence). CDR3 length equals 15 residues. V shed 3 bases and J shed 0 bases, with 13 bases lying between them. The CDR3 DNA reads as TGCAGTGCTAGCATGGGGCGGATGAGCACAGATACGCAGTATTTT. As protein: CSASMGRMSTDTQYF.

This clonotype was detected a few times. The chain combines TRBV18 with TRBJ1-1; no definite D call. Trimming took 2 bases from V and 5 from J, leaving 12 bases between them. The CDR3 has 14 amino acids. From germline, CDR1 is KGHSH and CDR2 LQKENI. DNA for the CDR3: TGTGCCAGCTCACCAAGGTTCGGTGGGACTGAAGCTTTCTTT. Its protein product is CASSPRFGGTEAFF.

The rearrangement links TRBV6-1 to TRBJ2-7, with 7 bases that match TRBD1. Trimming removed 8 bases from V and 3 bases from J; junction bases left unmatched: 4. Germline CDR1 and CDR2: MNHNS and SASEGT. There are 12 residues in the CDR3. CDR3 sequence reads: CASRDSYYEQYF. The CDR3, as DNA: TGTGCCAGCCGGGACAGCTACTACGAGCAGTACTTC.

There are many counts of this clonotype. CDR3 sequence reads: CATSRAGGVNQPQHF. For the CDR3, the DNA is TGTGCCACCAGCAGAGCAGGGGGCGTCAATCAGCCCCAGCATTTT. The rearrangement joins TRBV15 to TRBJ1-5; 8 nucleotides line up with TRBD1. The junction had 2 bases not matched to a gene; V was cut back by 1 base and J by 3 bases. Germline V CDR1 and CDR2: LNHNV, YYDKDF (reference sequence). The CDR3 totals 15 residues.

The chain joins TRBV6-1 to TRBJ1-1, with D possibly matching TRBD1 (5 bases). Germline lookup yields CDR1 MNHNS and CDR2 SASEGT. The CDR3 consists of 15 residues. V was pared by 6 bases and J by 1 base, with 15 bases between. The CDR3 DNA follows: TGTGCCAGCAGAGACCCGGGACGAACGAACACTGAAGCTTTCTTT. Its protein product is CASRDPGRTNTEAFF.

The sample holds a few counts of this clonotype. The chain employs TRBV28 and TRBJ2-1, with TRBD2 identical over 14 bases. CDR1 and CDR2 from the germline V gene are MDHEN and SYDVKM. CDR3 length equals 15 residues. V dropped 10 bases and J dropped 2; count of bases not matched to a gene: 4. CDR3 bases: TGTGCCATTTCGGGACTAGCGGGGGCCTACAATGAGCAGTTCTTC. As protein: CAISGLAGAYNEQFF.

This clonotype was found many times. The chain links TRBV27 to TRBJ2-1; 11 bases match TRBD1. J was trimmed by 6 bases and V by 7 bases; bases with no gene match: 5. Germline values: CDR1 MNHEY, CDR2 SMNVEV (reference sequence). This CDR3 is built from 14 residues. The CDR3 DNA sequence: TGTGCCAGCACATGGGGGACAGGGGGCAATGAGCAGTTCTTC. Amino acid sequence: CASTWGTGGNEQFF.

V is TRBV7-8 and J is TRBJ2-7, with D possibly TRBD2 on 5 matching bases. In germline, CDR1 is SGHVS, CDR2 FQNEAQ. There are 14 residues in the CDR3. V lost 7 bases to trimming and J lost 4 bases, with 17 bases between them. This chain's CDR3 is CASTVRTSLYEQYF. Here the CDR3 DNA reads TGTGCCAGCACCGTTAGGACTTCATTGTACGAGCAGTACTTC.

The chain carries TRBV15 and TRBJ2-7, with D tentatively TRBD1 or TRBD2 (6 bases each). The germline V gene has CDR1 LNHNV and CDR2 YYDKDF (reference sequence). This CDR3 comprises 15 residues. Trimming removed 1 base at V and 12 bases at J, with 22 bases between. The CDR3 sequence is CATSRALQGPRTTYF. CDR3 nucleotide sequence: TGTGCCACCAGCAGAGCCCTGCAGGGGCCACGGACTACGTACTTC.

This clonotype was counted ten times or more. The chain has TRBV20-1 and TRBJ2-1; 15 bases are a match to TRBD2. V shed 7 bases and J 4 bases; nucleotides not matched to a gene: 11. This CDR3 region has 17 residues. Germline-derived CDR1 and CDR2 are DFQATT and SNEGSKA (reference sequence). In DNA form, the CDR3 reads TGCAGTGTTAAAAACCGGGGACTAGCGGGAGGTTACAATGAGCAGTTCTTC. This codes for CSVKNRGLAGGYNEQFF.

Ten or more counts support this clonotype. The chain couples TRBV6-5 to TRBJ2-1; 9 positions agree with TRBD1. This CDR3 has 17 amino acids. After removal of 1 base from V and 9 bases from J, the junction contained 13 bases not matched to a gene. The germline V gene encodes CDR1 MNHEY and CDR2 SVGAGI. Here the CDR3 reads CASSYYVPGQGKGEQFF. The CDR3 coding sequence is TGTGCCAGCAGTTACTACGTACCGGGACAGGGAAAGGGTGAGCAGTTCTTC.

This clonotype was seen at least ten times. The V and J genes are TRBV20-1 and TRBJ2-7; TRBD2 is a possible D gene (6 bases). Germline V gene data show CDR1 as DFQATT and CDR2 as SNEGSKA (reference sequence). V was pared by 2 bases and J by 9 bases, with 14 bases between. The CDR3 has 12 residues. This CDR3 reads CSARTHQGGQYF. The CDR3 DNA follows: TGCAGTGCTAGAACCCACCAGGGAGGGCAGTACTTC.

The gene calls are TRBV5-6 and TRBJ2-7; D unclear. This CDR3 spans 14 amino acids. V lost 0 bases and J lost 2, with 9 bases in between. Germline V CDR1 and CDR2: SGHDT, YYEEEE. The CDR3 DNA follows: TGTGCCAGCAGCTTGGGATTACAGACCTACGAGCAGTACTTC. This encodes CASSLGLQTYEQYF. Filled out from reference TRBV5-6 and TRBJ2-7, the complete variable domain reads DAGVTQSPTHLIKTRGQQVTLRCSPKSGHDTVSWYQQALGQGPQFIFQYYEEEERQRGNFPDRFSGHQFPNYSSELNVNALLLGDSALYLCASSLGLQTYEQYFGPGTRLTVT.

This clonotype came up many times. This chain links TRBV20-1 with TRBJ1-5; 7 bases are shared with TRBD1. The CDR3 covers 12 residues. Per the germline V gene, CDR1 is DFQATT and CDR2 is SNEGSKA (reference sequence). The junction had 6 bases not matched to a gene; V was cut back by 7 bases and J by 6 bases. As DNA, the CDR3 is TGCAGTGGACAGGGCGAGGGTCAGCCCCAGCATTTT. It translates to CSGQGEGQPQHF.

The rearrangement joins TRBV9 to TRBJ2-2; 14 bases match TRBD2. The V gene's germline CDR1 is SGDLS and CDR2 YYNGEE. The CDR3 loop spans 16 amino acids. V shed 4 bases and J 7 bases; nucleotides not matched to a gene: 6. The CDR3 loop reads CASSPGTSGRIGELFF. The CDR3 DNA reads TGTGCCAGCAGCCCCGGGACTAGCGGGAGAATCGGGGAGCTGTTTTTT.